A single sample gave rise to the 21 T cell receptor beta chains below, sequenced in a study of T cell clonality in common variable immunodeficiency. Libraries were prepared by immunoSEQ multiplex PCR; TCRdb keeps only in-frame clonotypes and omits some of them. The sample counts approximately 50,000 clones, none seen once; the ten largest own approximately 0.84%. Sequences were obtained from peripheral blood mononuclear cells. The source is a person aged 18 to 75 in good health.

There are many counts of this clone. The read halts 3 residues ahead of the CDR3 end, with the missing end drawn from the germline J gene. The V call is TRBV19, the J call TRBJ2-3, with 11 bases aligning to TRBD2. The junction had 6 bases not matched to a gene; V was cut back by 3 bases and J by 4 bases. This CDR3 comprises 16 residues. Germline V CDR1 and CDR2: LNHDA, SQIVND (reference sequence). The CDR3 sequence is CASSMPGLAAPDTQYF. CDR3 DNA (partial): TGTGCCAGTAGTATGCCGGGACTAGCGGCGCCAGATACG.

This clone was observed many times. The observed sequence ends 3 residues before the CDR3 terminus, with the missing tail filled in from the germline J gene. This chain connects TRBV6-1 to TRBJ1-2, with D possibly matching TRBD1 (5 bases). Germline V lookup: CDR1 MNHNS, CDR2 SASEGT. Trimming shortened V by 0 bases and J by 3 bases, and 11 bases separated the two germline ends. There are 15 residues in the CDR3. CDR3: CASSEARRAHYGYTF. The covered CDR3 bases are TGTGCCAGCAGTGAAGCGCGCAGGGCGCACTATGGC.

In this sample, this clone turned up many times. From the germline J gene comes the end of the CDR3, since the read stops 3 residues before it. This chain connects TRBV18 to TRBJ2-2; D is possibly TRBD1 (6 bases). The germline V gene encodes CDR1 KGHSH and CDR2 LQKENI. CDR3 length equals 16 residues. V was trimmed by 2 bases and J by 6 bases, leaving 16 bases between them. CDR3 residues: CASSPISRGGSGELFF. Incomplete CDR3 DNA: TGTGCCAGCTCACCAATAAGCAGGGGCGGATCCGGGGAG.

In this sample, this clone turned up many times. The read terminates 3 residues ahead of where the CDR3 ends, so the germline J gene completes it. The chain couples TRBV29-1 to TRBJ2-4, with D possibly being TRBD1 (6 bases). The CDR3 runs 12 residues. From germline, CDR1 is SQVTM and CDR2 ANQGSEA. The chain's CDR3 is CSVLQGWDGQYF. The covered CDR3 bases are TGCAGCGTCCTACAGGGATGGGACGGT.

This clone was counted at least ten times. CDR3 residues: CAWGDFRGTEAFF. CDR3 DNA, as far as it was read: TGTGCCTGGGGGGATTTCAGGGGGACTGAA. J is TRBJ1-1 and V is TRBV30; TRBD1 agrees at 7 bases. The read ends 3 residues early relative to the CDR3; the germline J gene fills the gap. Germline CDR1 reads GTSNPN; CDR2 reads SVGIG (reference sequence). The CDR3 is 13 amino acids. J was trimmed by 5 bases and V by 5 bases; bases with no gene match: 8.

The sample holds many counts of this clone. The read comes to an end 3 residues before the CDR3 does, leaving the germline J gene to fill in the end. The V and J genes are TRBV6-1 and TRBJ2-7; tentative D call: TRBD1 (5 bases). From germline, CDR1 is MNHNS and CDR2 SASEGT. The CDR3 runs to 13 residues. V shed 4 bases and J shed 6 bases, with 13 bases lying between them. The CDR3 region is CASSARRVREQYF. The sequenced part of the CDR3 DNA is TGTGCCAGCAGTGCTCGCAGGGTACGCGAG.

A word on this clone: The read halts 3 residues ahead of the CDR3 end, with the missing end drawn from the germline J gene. The J gene is TRBJ1-2, the V gene TRBV7-2; a possible D gene is TRBD1 (5 bases). The CDR3 is 14 amino acids. Germline assignment: CDR1 SGHTA and CDR2 FQGNSA. Here the CDR3 reads CASSLANRGDTYTF. The sequenced CDR3 bases are TGTGCCAGCAGCTTAGCAAACCGGGGGGATACC.

This clone was seen repeatedly, ten times or more. CDR3 bases read: TGTGCCAGTAGGAAGCTCCTACAGGGCCTGAACACTGAA. It yields the protein CASRKLLQGLNTE. The complete CDR3 reads CASRKLLQGLNTEAFF. The chain links TRBV19 to TRBJ1-1; D is perhaps TRBD1 (6 bases). The read ends 3 residues shy of where the CDR3 ends; the end is completed using the germline J gene. The CDR3 runs 16 residues. Germline V gives CDR1 LNHDA, CDR2 SQIVND (reference sequence). The V and J ends lost 6 bases and 0 bases respectively, with 17 bases between them.

Ten or more counts support this clone. Read data end 3 residues before the CDR3 end; the end is taken from the germline J gene. The chain is built from TRBV20-1 and TRBJ2-1; TRBD1 is a possible D gene (5 bases). Germline values: CDR1 DFQATT, CDR2 SNEGSKA (reference sequence). The CDR3 sequence is 13 residues long. The V and J ends lost 2 bases and 1 base respectively, with 6 bases between them. Here the CDR3 reads CSARQGSYNEQFF. CDR3 DNA (partial): TGCAGTGCTAGACAGGGATCCTACAATGAG.

This clone showed up many times. Sequencing ends 3 residues short of the CDR3 end; the germline J gene provides the rest. The chain combines TRBV2 with TRBJ2-2; TRBD2 matches at 14 bases. Germline-derived CDR1 and CDR2 are SNHLY and FYNNEI. The CDR3 covers 18 residues. The V segment lost 6 bases and the J segment 2 bases; nucleotides outside the gene matches: 8. CDR3 protein: CASSPTTSGGVNTGELFF. Incomplete CDR3 DNA: TGTGCCAGCAGCCCTACGACTAGCGGGGGGGTTAACACCGGGGAG.

This clone has a count of ten or more. Read sequence stops 3 residues before the CDR3 end, and the germline J gene provides the missing end. The chain is built from TRBV12-5 and TRBJ1-4; 7 nucleotides align to TRBD1. After removal of 1 base from V and 0 bases from J, the junction contained 11 bases not matched to a gene. Germline assignment: CDR1 LGHNT and CDR2 FRNRAP. CDR3 size: 19 residues. CDR3 amino acids: CASGLEFRGQSSTNEKLFF. The CDR3 bases that were read are TGTGCTAGTGGTTTGGAATTTCGGGGACAGTCCTCAACTAATGAAAAA.

This clone was recorded at least ten times. Read data end 3 residues before the CDR3 end; the end is taken from the germline J gene. J is TRBJ2-1 and V is TRBV29-1, with D perhaps matching TRBD1 (5 bases). Trimming left V 7 bases short and J 6 bases short, with 10 bases between. Germline V lookup: CDR1 SQVTM, CDR2 ANQGSEA. The CDR3 has 11 amino acids. Incomplete CDR3 DNA: TGCAGCGCACACACAGGCAATGAG. As protein: CSAHTGNE. In full, the CDR3 reads CSAHTGNEQFF.

There are many counts of this clone. The sequence runs out 3 residues before the end of the CDR3; the remainder is reconstructed from the germline J gene. The genes are TRBV6-2 or TRBV6-3 and TRBJ1-5; possible D gene TRBD1, 5 bases. The CDR3 extends over 14 amino acids. Trimming removed 3 bases at V and 7 bases at J, with 13 bases between. Looked up from germline, CDR1 is MNHEY and CDR2 is SVGEGT. The CDR3 bases that were read are TGTGCCAGCAGTTATCGTCCTCGGGGGCAGCCC. This gives the protein CASSYRPRGQP. The complete CDR3 reads CASSYRPRGQPQHF.

This clone appeared many times. The read finishes 3 residues shy of the CDR3 end, and the germline J gene is used to complete it. The chain uses TRBV20-1 and TRBJ2-7; 9 nucleotides match TRBD2. V lost 0 bases, J lost 6 bases, and 12 bases stayed unmatched. The CDR3 is 16 residues long. Germline loops: CDR1 DFQATT, CDR2 SNEGSKA (reference sequence). The CDR3 loop reads CSARDIPSGNRAEQYF. Partial CDR3 DNA: TGCAGTGCTAGAGATATTCCTAGCGGGAATAGGGCCGAG.

This clone appeared many times. The CDR3 bases that were read are TGTGCCAGCAGCGTGGGACTAGCCGAGCAAGAGACC. Protein product: CASSVGLAEQET. In full, the CDR3 is CASSVGLAEQETQYF. The gene calls are TRBV5-4 and TRBJ2-5; TRBD2 aligns across 9 bases. Coverage ceases 3 residues before the CDR3 finishes, and the germline J gene fills in the end. The CDR3 is made up of 15 amino acids. Trimming cost V 4 bases and J 2 bases; bases outside gene matches: 6. Germline CDR1 reads SGHNT; CDR2 reads YYREEE (reference sequence).

This clone occurred many times. The read comes to an end 3 residues before the CDR3 does, leaving the germline J gene to fill in the end. The chain has TRBV5-8 and TRBJ2-5; TRBD1 matches 7 bases. The CDR3 totals 14 residues. Trimming at V came to 3 bases and at J to 5 bases, leaving 7 bases not matched to a gene. Germline V CDR1 and CDR2: SGHTS, YDEGEE. Incomplete CDR3 DNA: TGTGCCAGCAGCTCGAGGGGGCTTGGGGAGACC. Its protein product is CASSSRGLGET. The whole CDR3 protein reads CASSSRGLGETQYF.

This clone was detected ten times or more. The DNA ends 3 residues before the CDR3 does, and the rest of the CDR3 is filled in from the germline J gene. The V call is TRBV7-3, the J call TRBJ2-1, with 9 bases identical to TRBD2. This CDR3 spans 16 amino acids. V gave up 1 base and J gave up 1 base; unmatched junction bases: 2. Germline V gives CDR1 SGHTA, CDR2 FQGTGA. The CDR3 bases that were read are TGTGCCAGCAGCTTAAGTAGCGGGAGTTCCTACAATGAG. This sequence encodes CASSLSSGSSYNE. The entire CDR3 sequence reads CASSLSSGSSYNEQFF.

This clone was seen many times. The read stops 3 residues short of the end of the CDR3; the missing end is completed from the germline J gene. This chain uses TRBV20-1 with TRBJ2-7; 12 nucleotides line up with TRBD1. CDR1 and CDR2 from the germline V gene are DFQATT and SNEGSKA (reference sequence). V was clipped by 5 bases and J by 5 bases; unmatched bases: 4. The CDR3 loop spans 13 amino acids. The CDR3 DNA, read in part, is TGCAGTGCTGGTTGGGACAGGGGGCACGAG. It translates to CSAGWDRGHE. The complete CDR3 sequence is CSAGWDRGHEQYF.

This clone was counted ten times or more. CDR3 protein: CASSISVTGELFF. The part of the CDR3 DNA that was read is TGTGCCAGTAGTATTTCGGTCACCGGGGAG. V gene TRBV19 combines with J gene TRBJ2-2; D unclear. The read comes to an end 3 residues before the CDR3 does, leaving the germline J gene to fill in the end. CDR3 size: 13 residues. The germline CDR1 and CDR2 sequences are LNHDA and SQIVND (reference sequence). Trimming took off 3 bases at V and 4 bases at J, with 6 bases between the two ends. The full variable domain, rest sourced from reference TRBV19 and TRBJ2-2, is DGGITQSPKYLFRKEGQNVTLSCEQNLNHDAMYWYRQDPGQGLRLIYYSQIVNDFQKGDIAEGYSVSREKKESFPLTVTSAQKNPTAFYLCASSISVTGELFFGEGSRLTVL.

Regarding this clone: The CDR3 end lies 3 residues beyond the end of the read and is filled in from the germline J gene. The identical CDR3 is also encoded by other nucleotide sequences in the sample. The gene calls are TRBV6-2 or TRBV6-3 and TRBJ1-3; 8 bases map to TRBD1. This CDR3 contains 17 residues. CDR1 is MNHEY and CDR2 is SVGEGT in the germline V gene. The junction had 12 bases not matched to a gene; V was cut back by 5 bases and J by 3 bases. The covered CDR3 bases are TGTGCCAGCAGTAGACAGGGGTGGCTCGGCGATGGAAACACC. Protein: CASSRQGWLGDGNT. The entire CDR3 reads CASSRQGWLGDGNTIYF.

This clone has at least ten counts. CDR3 amino acids: CSVEMGHFYEQYF. The part of the CDR3 DNA that was read is TGCAGCGTTGAAATGGGACATTTCTACGAG. This sequence joins TRBV29-1 and TRBJ2-7; D may be TRBD1 (6 bases). The CDR3 end is not reached by the read, which stops 3 residues before it; the germline J gene fills it in. V dropped 2 bases and J dropped 3 bases, with 11 bases sitting between them. The CDR3 consists of 13 residues. Germline-derived CDR1 and CDR2 are SQVTM and ANQGSEA.